This T cell receptor beta chain was found in a study of blood T cell repertoires in COVID-19. The CDR3 length is 16 residues. Looked up from germline, CDR1 is SGHVS and CDR2 is FQNEAQ. V lost 5 bases and J lost 6, with 23 bases in between. TCRdb keeps only in-frame clones here, not all; method: immunoSEQ multiplex PCR. The sample lists 180,000 or so clones, around 89% seen once, with roughly 0.82% in the top ten. Cohorts were assigned according to the clinical history that participants reported. Input material: PBMCs or T cells enriched from blood (not recorded which). The rearrangement joins TRBV7-8 to TRBJ2-7, with D perhaps TRBD2 (6 bases). The clonotype comes from a woman under 30 who had recovered from COVID-19. The CDR3 spells CASSPSTGGQDREQYF. The CDR3 DNA is TGTGCCAGCAGCCCAAGCACCGGGGGTCAAGATCGCGAGCAGTACTTC.